Following are 12 T cell receptor beta chains from one sample sequenced in a study of cytomegalovirus exposure and HLA in healthy donors. PCR was performed using 60 Vbeta and 13 Jbeta primers. Sequencing was performed with immunoSEQ multiplex PCR; in TCRdb, only in-frame clones are kept and a portion is missing. The sample holds some 150,000 clones, 75% to 85% seen once. Sequenced material: PBMCs. The source is a middle-aged man in good health and CMV-seropositive.

The gene calls are TRBV28 and TRBJ1-2; 7 bases are a match to TRBD1. In germline, CDR1 is MDHEN, CDR2 SYDVKM. J lost 0 bases, V lost 4 bases, and 8 bases had no gene match. The CDR3 consists of 16 residues. This CDR3 reads CASSSPRGAANYGYTF. CDR3 nucleotides: TGTGCCAGCAGTTCTCCCAGGGGGGCAGCTAACTATGGCTACACCTTC.

This clone was observed a few times. This CDR3 reads CASSLASLGRLAGRHEQFF. Written as DNA, the CDR3 is TGCGCCAGCAGCTTGGCTAGCTTGGGGAGACTAGCGGGGAGGCATGAGCAGTTCTTC. The V call is TRBV5-1, the J call TRBJ2-1, with 11 bases fitting TRBD2. V shed 0 bases, J shed 8 bases, and the junction held 16 bases outside the gene matches. CDR1 is SGHRS and CDR2 is YFSETQ in the germline V gene. The CDR3 is made up of 19 amino acids.

This clone was recorded a few times. The gene calls are TRBV6-1 and TRBJ2-5; possibly TRBD2 for D (5 bases). Germline V lookup: CDR1 MNHNS, CDR2 SASEGT. This CDR3 has 15 residues. V was trimmed by 4 bases and J by 2 bases, leaving 14 bases between them. The CDR3 sequence is CASSVASSSQETQYF. CDR3 sequence (DNA): TGTGCCAGCAGTGTTGCTAGCTCTTCGCAAGAGACCCAGTACTTC.

This sequence joins TRBV7-8 and TRBJ2-7; 13 bases are a match to TRBD2. CDR1 SGHVS and CDR2 FQNEAQ come from the germline V gene. The V and J ends lost 5 bases and 2 bases, in that order; junction bases with no gene match: 3. The CDR3 is 15 amino acids. CDR3 in amino acids: CASSLGTSGTYEQYF. CDR3 DNA sequence: TGTGCCAGCAGCCTCGGGACTAGCGGGACCTACGAGCAGTACTTC.

The chain carries TRBV18 and TRBJ2-5, with TRBD2 matching 12 bases. This CDR3 has 15 amino acids. The ends lost 3 bases at V and 4 bases at J; junction bases unmatched: 3. The germline gives CDR1 KGHSH, CDR2 LQKENI. This CDR3 is CASSPPGLAGETQYF. DNA of the CDR3: TGTGCCAGCTCACCCCCGGGACTAGCGGGAGAGACCCAGTACTTC. Looking up the rest from reference TRBV18 and TRBJ2-5 gives the full variable domain: NAGVMQNPRHLVRRRGQEARLRCSPMKGHSHVYWYRQLPEEGLKFMVYLQKENIIDESGMPKERFSAEFPKEGPSILRIQQVVRGDSAAYFCASSPPGLAGETQYFGPGTRLLVL.

The chain links TRBV29-1 to TRBJ2-3; a possible D gene is TRBD2 (5 bases). The CDR3 is made up of 14 amino acids. The germline V gene has CDR1 SQVTM and CDR2 ANQGSEA. The V and J ends lost 6 bases and 3 bases respectively, with 16 bases between them. The CDR3 DNA follows: TGCAGCGTCCGTTTGGTGGGGAGAACAGATACGCAGTATTTT. This sequence encodes CSVRLVGRTDTQYF.

This chain uses TRBV27 with TRBJ2-5; 7 bases are shared with TRBD2. CDR1 is MNHEY and CDR2 is SMNVEV in the germline V gene (reference sequence). The ends lost 6 bases at V and 4 bases at J; junction bases unmatched: 8. CDR3 length: 14 residues. The CDR3 DNA reads as TGTGCCAGCAGCCATGGGGGGGAGATAGAGACCCAGTACTTC. Translation gives CASSHGGEIETQYF.

A few counts support this clone. The chain uses TRBV10-1 and TRBJ1-1, with TRBD1 identical over 11 bases. With 3 bases clipped from V and 10 bases from J, the junction kept 10 bases outside the gene matches. This CDR3 is 15 amino acids long. Germline V gives CDR1 WNHNN, CDR2 SYGVQD (reference sequence). In DNA, the CDR3 is TGCGCCAGCAGTGATACCGGGACAGGGGGTGCGGCAGCTTTCTTT. Protein product: CASSDTGTGGAAAFF.

This clone was recorded only once. The chain employs TRBV2 and TRBJ2-7; perhaps TRBD2 as D (5 bases). The V gene's germline CDR1 is SNHLY and CDR2 FYNNEI. This CDR3 comprises 13 residues. V gave up 7 bases and J gave up 3 bases, with 13 bases separating them. CDR3 sequence (DNA): TGTGCCAGCAATGAGGGCGAGAACTACGAGCAGTACTTC. Its translation is CASNEGENYEQYF.

V is TRBV11-2 and J is TRBJ1-3, with a tentative D call TRBD1 (6 bases). Germline V gives CDR1 SGHAT, CDR2 FQNNGV. CDR3 size: 15 residues. V was shortened by 6 bases and J by 3 bases, with 15 bases between the two germline ends. The CDR3 DNA is TGTGCCAGCAGGCCGGTGTGGGGGCGTGGAAACACCATATATTTT. Translation: CASRPVWGRGNTIYF.

This clone was seen once. The V gene is TRBV27, the J gene TRBJ2-5; 8 bases line up with TRBD2. Germline lookup yields CDR1 MNHEY and CDR2 SMNVEV (reference sequence). V lost 2 bases, J lost 5 bases, and 25 bases stayed unmatched. The CDR3 runs to 21 residues. CDR3 nucleotides: TGTGCCAGCAGTTTACGGGGCAGGGTGTCGGAGTCAGCGGGAGTACGTGAGACCCAGTACTTC. Amino acids: CASSLRGRVSESAGVRETQYF.

CDR3 sequence (DNA): TGTGCCAGCAGTTACTCGGCGGAGGGACCCTACAATGAGCAGTTCTTC. It codes for CASSYSAEGPYNEQFF. This chain joins TRBV6-6 and TRBJ2-1; D perhaps matches TRBD2 (6 bases). The CDR3 is 16 amino acids. CDR1 MNHNY and CDR2 SVGAGI come from the germline V gene (reference sequence). V lost 0 bases and J 2 bases, leaving 11 bases between the germline ends.